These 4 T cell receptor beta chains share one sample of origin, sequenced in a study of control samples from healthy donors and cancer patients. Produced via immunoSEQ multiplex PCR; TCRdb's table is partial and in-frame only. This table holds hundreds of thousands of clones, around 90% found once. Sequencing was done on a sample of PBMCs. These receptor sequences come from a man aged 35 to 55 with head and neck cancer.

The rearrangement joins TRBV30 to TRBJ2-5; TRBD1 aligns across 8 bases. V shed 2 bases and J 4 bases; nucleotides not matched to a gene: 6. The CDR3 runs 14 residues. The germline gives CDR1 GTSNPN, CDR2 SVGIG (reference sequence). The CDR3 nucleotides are TGTGCCTGGAGTCGGACAGGGATGGGAGAGACCCAGTACTTC. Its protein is CAWSRTGMGETQYF.

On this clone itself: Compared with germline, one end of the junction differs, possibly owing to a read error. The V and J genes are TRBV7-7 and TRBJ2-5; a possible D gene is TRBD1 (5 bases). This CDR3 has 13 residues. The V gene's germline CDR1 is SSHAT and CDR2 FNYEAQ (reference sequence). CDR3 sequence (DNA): TGTGCTAGCAGCTCAGACAGTAGGGAGACCCAGTACTTC. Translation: CASSSDSRETQYF. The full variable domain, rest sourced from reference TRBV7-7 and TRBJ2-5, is GAGVSQSPRYKVTKRGQDVTLRCDPISSHATLYWYQQALGQGPEFLTYFNYEAQPDKSGLPSDRFSAERPEGSISTLTIQRTEQRDSAMYRCASSSDSRETQYFGPGTRLLVL.

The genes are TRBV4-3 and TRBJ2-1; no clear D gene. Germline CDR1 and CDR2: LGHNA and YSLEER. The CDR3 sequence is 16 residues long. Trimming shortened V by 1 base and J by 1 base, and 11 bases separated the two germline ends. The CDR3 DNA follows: TGCGCCAGCAGCCAAGGGCGAAGGACGTCCTACAATGAGCAGTTCTTC. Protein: CASSQGRRTSYNEQFF.

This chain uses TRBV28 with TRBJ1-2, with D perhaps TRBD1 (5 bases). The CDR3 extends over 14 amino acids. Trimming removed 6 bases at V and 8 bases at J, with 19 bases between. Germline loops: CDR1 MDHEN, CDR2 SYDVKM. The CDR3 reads CASSPAPAGWGYTF. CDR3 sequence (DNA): TGTGCCAGCAGCCCTGCCCCGGCAGGGTGGGGCTACACCTTC.